This TCR beta chain was sequenced in a study of post-analysis software for immune sequencing data (dated by TCRdb to the mid-2010s). For context, the study as a whole: Disease courses on record covered relapsing-remitting, secondary progressive and progressive-relapsing multiple sclerosis, though some patients had no subtype annotation. The patient repertoires were set against about 10 previously published healthy control repertoires from donors whose ages ranged from about 6 to 25 years. A subset of samples was prepared in parallel using single-end sample barcoding, then pooled and co-amplified after Illumina adapter ligation. The paper's findings and limits, for the study overall: Roughly 5 TRBV segments, including TRBV5-6, TRBV5-1 and TRBV20-1, were significantly more frequent in patients than controls. Multiple sclerosis patients had significantly lower normalized Chao1 diversity than controls, a result that suggests substantial peripheral T-cell clonal expansion. The multiple sclerosis patient group was slightly younger than the control group. When samples were clustered directly using the F measure, samples prepared in the same batch co-clustered strongly, which prompted a batch-effect correction.

The library was made by PCR. The sequencer listed for this sample is Illumina HiSeq 2500. To reduce PCR and sequencing biases, unique molecular identifiers were built into the TCR beta cDNA libraries. Every 1 to 10 million input T cells yielded 500,000 or so cDNA molecules, meaning each molecule approximated one T cell. The same protocol used for the earlier healthy control dataset was applied to prepare and sequence the patient libraries. Within a given batch, samples were prepared together, multiplexed and sequenced on the same HiSeq lane. Processing in the source paper ran as follows. Raw barcoded reads were processed with MIGEC, and single-read molecular identifier groups were discarded before consensus assembly and CDR3 extraction. VDJtools was used for post-analysis of the clonotype tables, with diversity normalized by down-sampling every dataset to the smallest sample size. In repertoire overlap clustering, CDR3 amino acid sequences, but not nucleotide sequences, were matched to correct batch-related cross-sample contamination. TCRdb passed the public sequencing reads through fastp at Q25 and MiXCR, retaining productive beta sequences. Identical CDR3 proteins give one entry, which carries the most common genes and DNA. These V and J calls derive from TCRdb rather than the authors' analysis. The table for this sample lists hundreds of thousands of distinct CDR3 sequences; about 57% of them were counted only once. Jointly, the top ten make up under 6% of the sample.

TCR beta repertoires were profiled from peripheral blood of some 13 young patients with multiple sclerosis to demonstrate the VDJtools post-analysis software. Multiple sclerosis patients were children and adolescents aged about 6 to 15 years. With respect to this clonotype: No cognate antigen has been identified for it. Qualities for individual bases were not recorded, and no much larger clone is one base off.

Germline trimming: 0 bases from V, 2 bases from J; junction bases outside gene matches: 7. CDR1 and CDR2 (DFQATT, SNEGSKA) derive from the germline V gene (reference sequence). The CDR3, cysteine through phenylalanine, is 16 amino acids long. The sequence is cut down to CDR3 DNA, 48 bases in frame from base 1. The source of this sequence is a girl aged 5-17 years with multiple sclerosis. Sequenced input: blood. The rearranged segments are TRBV20-1 and TRBJ2-3, with 8 junctional bases fitting TRBD2. Here the CDR3 is given as CSARDSRAGDTDTQYF. The DNA sequence follows: TGCAGTGCTAGAGATTCCCGAGCGGGGGACACAGATACGCAGTATTTT.